This T cell receptor beta chain appears in the sequencing data of a study of T cell responses to AZD1222 COVID-19 vaccine. General study results and limits: Repertoire sampling happened only post peak T cell response. Only a handful of AZD1222 recipients were seropositive at baseline. Donors, mostly white British, included more females; clonal diversity was possibly underestimated.

Comments on this clone: No antigen is known for it.

The CDR3 runs 14 residues. J gave up 3 bases and V 5 bases, and 3 bases lay outside the gene matches. CDR1 and CDR2 from the germline V gene are MNHEY and SVGAGI. Only in-frame clones appear in the TCRdb table, and some are missing; sequencing was by immunoSEQ multiplex PCR. The table has approximately 150,000 clones, 80% to 95% seen once. Sequenced material: peripheral blood, taken on day 0 of AZD1222 vaccination. J is TRBJ1-5 and V is TRBV6-5, with 8 bases fitting TRBD1. The source is an adult in good health. The CDR3 is CASSTQGANQPQHF. CDR3 DNA: TGTGCCAGCAGTACTCAGGGGGCCAATCAGCCCCAGCATTTT.